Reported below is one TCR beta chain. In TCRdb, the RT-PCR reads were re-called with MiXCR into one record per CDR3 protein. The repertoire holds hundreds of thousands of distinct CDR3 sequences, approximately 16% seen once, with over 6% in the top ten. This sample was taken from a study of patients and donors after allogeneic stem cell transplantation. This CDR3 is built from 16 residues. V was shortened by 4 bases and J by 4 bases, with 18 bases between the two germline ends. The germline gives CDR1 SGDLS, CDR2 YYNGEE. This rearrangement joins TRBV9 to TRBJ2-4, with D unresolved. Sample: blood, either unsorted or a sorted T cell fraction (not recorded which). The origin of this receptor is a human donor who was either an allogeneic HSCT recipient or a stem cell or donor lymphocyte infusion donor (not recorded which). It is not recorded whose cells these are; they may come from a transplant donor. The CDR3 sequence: CASSLGPGAIKNIQYF. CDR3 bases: TGTGCCAGCAGCCTAGGACCGGGTGCGATAAAAAACATTCAGTACTTC. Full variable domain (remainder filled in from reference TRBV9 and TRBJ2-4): DSGVTQTPKHLITATGQRVTLRCSPRSGDLSVYWYQQSLDQGLQFLIQYYNGEERAKGNILERFSAQQFPDLHSELNLSSLELGDSALYFCASSLGPGAIKNIQYFGAGTRLSVL.